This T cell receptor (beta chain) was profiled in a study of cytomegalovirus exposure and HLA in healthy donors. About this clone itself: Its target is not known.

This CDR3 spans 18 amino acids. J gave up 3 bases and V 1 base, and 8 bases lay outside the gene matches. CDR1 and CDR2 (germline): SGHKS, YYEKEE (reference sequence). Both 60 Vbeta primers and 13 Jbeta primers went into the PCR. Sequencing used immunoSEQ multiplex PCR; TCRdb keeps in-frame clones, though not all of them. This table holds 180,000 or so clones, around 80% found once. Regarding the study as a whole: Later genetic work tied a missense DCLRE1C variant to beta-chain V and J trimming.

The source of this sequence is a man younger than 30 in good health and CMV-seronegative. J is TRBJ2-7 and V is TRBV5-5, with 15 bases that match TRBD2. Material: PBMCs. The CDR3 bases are TGTGCCAGCAGCTTGTTGGCGGGACTAGCGGGAGGACTCTACGAGCAGTACTTC. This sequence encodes CASSLLAGLAGGLYEQYF.